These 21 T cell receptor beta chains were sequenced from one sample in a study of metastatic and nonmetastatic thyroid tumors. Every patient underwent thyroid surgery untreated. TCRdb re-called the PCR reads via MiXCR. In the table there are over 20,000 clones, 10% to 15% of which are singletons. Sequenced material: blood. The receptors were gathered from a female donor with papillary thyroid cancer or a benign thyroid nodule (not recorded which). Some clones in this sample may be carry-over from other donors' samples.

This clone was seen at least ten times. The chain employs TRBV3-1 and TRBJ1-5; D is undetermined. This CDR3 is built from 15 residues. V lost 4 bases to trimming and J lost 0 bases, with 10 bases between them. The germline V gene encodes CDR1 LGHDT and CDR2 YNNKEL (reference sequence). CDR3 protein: CASSPGQYSNQPQHF. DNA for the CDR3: TGTGCCAGCAGCCCCGGGCAGTATAGCAATCAGCCCCAGCATTTT.

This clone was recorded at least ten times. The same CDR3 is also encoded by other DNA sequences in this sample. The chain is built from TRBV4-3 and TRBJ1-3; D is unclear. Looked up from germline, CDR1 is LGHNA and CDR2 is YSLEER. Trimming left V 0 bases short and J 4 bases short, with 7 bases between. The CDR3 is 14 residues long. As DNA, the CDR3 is TGCGCCAGCAGCCAAGATTCGGGGGGAAACACCATATATTTT. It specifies CASSQDSGGNTIYF.

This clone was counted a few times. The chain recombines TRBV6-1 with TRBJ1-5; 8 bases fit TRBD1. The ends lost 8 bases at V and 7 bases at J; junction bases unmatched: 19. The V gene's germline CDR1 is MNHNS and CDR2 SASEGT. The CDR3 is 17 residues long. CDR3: CASSPDRGRCPVQPQHF. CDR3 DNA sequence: TGTGCCAGCTCACCCGACAGGGGACGGTGCCCTGTCCAGCCCCAGCATTTT.

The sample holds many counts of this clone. CDR3 in amino acids: CASSHRQGPYGYTF. CDR3 bases: TGTGCCAGCAGCCATCGACAGGGACCCTATGGCTACACCTTC. The chain couples TRBV3-1 to TRBJ1-2, with 7 positions matching TRBD1. V lost 3 bases to trimming and J lost 4 bases; unmatched junction nucleotides: 5. Per the germline V gene, CDR1 is LGHDT and CDR2 is YNNKEL (reference sequence). The CDR3 is 14 amino acids.

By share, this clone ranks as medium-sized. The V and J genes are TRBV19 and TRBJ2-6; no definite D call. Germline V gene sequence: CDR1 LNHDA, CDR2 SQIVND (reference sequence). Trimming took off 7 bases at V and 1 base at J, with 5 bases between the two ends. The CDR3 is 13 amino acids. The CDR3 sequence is CASTASGANVLTF. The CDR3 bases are TGTGCCAGTACAGCGTCTGGGGCCAACGTCCTGACTTTC.

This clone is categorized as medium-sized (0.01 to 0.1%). The CDR3 nucleotides read TGCGCCAGCAGCCAAGATGGGGCAGGAGCTGGTGGCTACACCTTC. This gives the protein CASSQDGAGAGGYTF. This chain connects TRBV4-1 to TRBJ1-2; D is possibly TRBD1 (5 bases). V was shortened by 0 bases and J by 7 bases, with 15 bases between the two germline ends. The CDR3 length is 15 residues. Looked up from germline, CDR1 is MGHRA and CDR2 is YSYEKL.

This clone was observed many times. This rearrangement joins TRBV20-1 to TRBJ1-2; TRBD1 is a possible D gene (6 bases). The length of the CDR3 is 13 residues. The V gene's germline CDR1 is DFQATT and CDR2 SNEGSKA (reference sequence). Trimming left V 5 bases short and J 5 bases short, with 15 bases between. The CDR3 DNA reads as TGCAGTGCTTGGGACATCAAATCGTATGGCTACACCTTC. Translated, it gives CSAWDIKSYGYTF.

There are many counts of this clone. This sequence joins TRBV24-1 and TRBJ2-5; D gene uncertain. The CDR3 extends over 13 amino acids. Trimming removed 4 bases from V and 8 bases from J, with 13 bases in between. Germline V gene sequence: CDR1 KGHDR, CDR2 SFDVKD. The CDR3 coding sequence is TGTGCCACCAGTGACTACAGAGGTGGTACCCAGTACTTC. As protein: CATSDYRGGTQYF.

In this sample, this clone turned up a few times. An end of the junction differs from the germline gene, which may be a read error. CDR3 DNA: TGTGCCAGCAGTGACCCCCAGGGGGCAAACACTGAAGATTTCTTT. Its translation: CASSDPQGANTEDFF. The V call is TRBV6-1, the J call TRBJ1-1, with TRBD1 identical over 8 bases. CDR1 MNHNS and CDR2 SASEGT come from the germline V gene. This CDR3 contains 15 residues.

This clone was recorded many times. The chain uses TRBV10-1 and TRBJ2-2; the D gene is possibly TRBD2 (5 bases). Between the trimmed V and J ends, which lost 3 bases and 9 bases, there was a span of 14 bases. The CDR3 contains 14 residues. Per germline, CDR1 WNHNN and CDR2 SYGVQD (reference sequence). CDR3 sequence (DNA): TGCGCCAGCAGTGACTGGGCCACGGGAAGGGAGCTGTTTTTT. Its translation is CASSDWATGRELFF.

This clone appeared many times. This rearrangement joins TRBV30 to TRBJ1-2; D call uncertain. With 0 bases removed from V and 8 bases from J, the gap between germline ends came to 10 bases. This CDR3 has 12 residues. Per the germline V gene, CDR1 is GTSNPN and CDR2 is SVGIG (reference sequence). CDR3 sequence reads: CAWSVQLGGYTF. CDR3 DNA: TGTGCCTGGAGTGTACAATTGGGAGGCTACACCTTC.

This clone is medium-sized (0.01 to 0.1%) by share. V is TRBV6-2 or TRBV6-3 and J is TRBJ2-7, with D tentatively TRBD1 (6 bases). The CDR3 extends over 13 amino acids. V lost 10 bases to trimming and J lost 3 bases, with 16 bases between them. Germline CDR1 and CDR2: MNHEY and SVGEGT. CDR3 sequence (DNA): TGTGCCACCCTTCAGGGGCCCTTCTACGAGCAGTACTTC. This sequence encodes CATLQGPFYEQYF.

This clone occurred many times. The CDR3 sequence is CASSYRRQDNYGYTF. The CDR3 bases are TGTGCCAGCAGTTACCGGCGCCAGGATAACTATGGCTACACCTTC. V gene TRBV6-5 combines with J gene TRBJ1-2, with D uncertain. Trimming left V 2 bases short and J 1 base short, with 11 bases between. Germline V lookup: CDR1 MNHEY, CDR2 SVGAGI. This CDR3 has 15 amino acids.

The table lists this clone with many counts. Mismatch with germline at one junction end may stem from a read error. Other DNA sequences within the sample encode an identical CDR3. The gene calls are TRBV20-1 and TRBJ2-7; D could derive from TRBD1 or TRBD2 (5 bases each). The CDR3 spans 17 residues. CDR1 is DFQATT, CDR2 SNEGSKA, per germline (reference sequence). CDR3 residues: CSARDSSRGVSPYEQYF. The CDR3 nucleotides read TGTAGTGCTAGAGACAGCAGCCGAGGGGTCAGTCCCTACGAGCAGTACTTC.

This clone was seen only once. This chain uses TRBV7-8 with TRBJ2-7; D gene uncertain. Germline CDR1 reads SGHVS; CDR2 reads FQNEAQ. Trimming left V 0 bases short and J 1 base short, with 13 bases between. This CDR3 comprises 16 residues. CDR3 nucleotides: TGTGCCAGCAGCTTAGCCCTTCTTAGCTGGTCCTACGAGCAGTACTTC. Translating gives CASSLALLSWSYEQYF.

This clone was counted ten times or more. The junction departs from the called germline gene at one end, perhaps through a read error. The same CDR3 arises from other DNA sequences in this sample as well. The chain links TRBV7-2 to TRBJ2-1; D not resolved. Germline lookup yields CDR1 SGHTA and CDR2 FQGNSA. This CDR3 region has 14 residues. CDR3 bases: TGCGCCAGCAGCTTAGTCGGCAGGTACAATGAGCAGTTCTTC. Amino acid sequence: CASSLVGRYNEQFF.

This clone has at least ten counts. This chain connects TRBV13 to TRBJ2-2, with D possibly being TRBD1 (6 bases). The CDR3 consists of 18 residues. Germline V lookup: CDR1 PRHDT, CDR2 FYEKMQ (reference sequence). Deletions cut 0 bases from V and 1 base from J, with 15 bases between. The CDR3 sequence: CASSLGSFGTMNTGELFF. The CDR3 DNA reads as TGTGCCAGCAGCTTAGGTAGCTTTGGGACAATGAACACCGGGGAGCTGTTTTTT.

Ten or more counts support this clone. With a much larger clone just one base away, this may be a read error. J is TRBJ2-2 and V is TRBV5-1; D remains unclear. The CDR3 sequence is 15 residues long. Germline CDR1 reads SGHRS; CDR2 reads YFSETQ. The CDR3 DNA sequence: TGCGCCAGCGGCTTGGACGGGCCGAACACCGGGGAGCTGTTTTTT. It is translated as CASGLDGPNTGELFF.

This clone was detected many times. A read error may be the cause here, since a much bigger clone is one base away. The CDR3 region is CASSLALGYGGTDMQYF. In DNA form, the CDR3 reads TGTGCCAGCAGCTTAGCGCTGGGGTACGGCGGCACAGATATGCAGTATTTT. The chain combines TRBV7-2 with TRBJ2-3; no reliable D call. The germline V gene has CDR1 SGHTA and CDR2 FQGNSA. There are 17 residues in the CDR3. The whole variable domain, filled in from reference TRBV7-2 and TRBJ2-3, reads GAGVSQSPSNKVTEKGKDVELRCDPISGHTALYWYRQSLGQGLEFLIYFQGNSAPDKSGLPSDRFSAERTGGSVSTLTIQRTQQEDSAVYLCASSLALGYGGTDMQYFGPGTRLTVL.

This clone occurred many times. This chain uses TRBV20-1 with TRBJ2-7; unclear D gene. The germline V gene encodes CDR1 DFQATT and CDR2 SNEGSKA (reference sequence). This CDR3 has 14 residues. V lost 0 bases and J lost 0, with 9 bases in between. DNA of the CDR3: TGCAGTGCTAGAGATCCAGAGGACTCCTACGAGCAGTACTTC. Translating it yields CSARDPEDSYEQYF.

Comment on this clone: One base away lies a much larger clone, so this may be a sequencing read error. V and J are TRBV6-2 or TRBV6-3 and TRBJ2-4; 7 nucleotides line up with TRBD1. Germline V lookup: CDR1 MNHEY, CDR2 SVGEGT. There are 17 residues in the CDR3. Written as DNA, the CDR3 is TGTGCCAGCAGTCCAGCCTGGACAGGTGAAGGCAAAAACACTCAGTACTTC. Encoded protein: CASSPAWTGEGKNTQYF.